The source of this TCR beta chain is a study of T-cell reconstitution after alpha-beta-depleted transplantation in children. The table lists this clonotype with a few counts. The CDR3 sequence is 16 residues long. Germline CDR1 reads SEHNR; CDR2 reads FQNEAQ (reference sequence). J was trimmed by 1 base and V by 4 bases; bases with no gene match: 7. TCRbeta library construction was performed incorporating unique molecular identifiers. TCRdb called the PCR reads again in MiXCR, with one record for every CDR3 protein. Of approximately 490,000 distinct CDR3 sequences listed, approximately 12% are singletons.

The source of this sequence is a human donor who donated a stem cell graft to a child with combined immunodeficiency. V usage is TRBV7-9 and J usage is TRBJ2-7; TRBD2 matches 10 bases. The sequencing here drew on PBMCs from the stem cell graft donor, taken from the stem cell graft. This CDR3 reads CASSWTLAGGSYEQYF. DNA of the CDR3: TGTGCCAGCAGCTGGACTTTAGCGGGGGGTTCCTACGAGCAGTACTTC.